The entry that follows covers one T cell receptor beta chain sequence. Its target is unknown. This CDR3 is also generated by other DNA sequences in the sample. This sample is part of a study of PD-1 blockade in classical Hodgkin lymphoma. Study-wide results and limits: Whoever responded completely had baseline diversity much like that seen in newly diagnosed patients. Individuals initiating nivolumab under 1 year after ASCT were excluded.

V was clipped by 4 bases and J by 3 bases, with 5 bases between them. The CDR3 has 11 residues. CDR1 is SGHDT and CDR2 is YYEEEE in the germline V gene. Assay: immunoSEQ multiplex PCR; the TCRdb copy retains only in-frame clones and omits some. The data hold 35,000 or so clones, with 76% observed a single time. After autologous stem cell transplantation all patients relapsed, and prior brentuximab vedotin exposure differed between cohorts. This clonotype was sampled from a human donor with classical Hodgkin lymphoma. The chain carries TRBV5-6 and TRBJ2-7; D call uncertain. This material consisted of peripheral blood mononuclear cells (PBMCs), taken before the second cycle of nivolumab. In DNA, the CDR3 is TGTGCCAGCAGCCTGAACTACGAGCAGTACTTC. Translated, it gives CASSLNYEQYF.